Reported below is one T cell receptor (beta chain). Antigen: not known. Using viral peptide pools, the ViraFEST assay grew out antigen-specific CD4+ T cells prior to sequencing. On roughly day 10 of culture, CD4+ T cells were separated out. The vaccine given was either BNT162b2 or mRNA-1273, in two doses. None of these healthy vaccinees had been infected with SARS-CoV-2 before vaccination. Data came from immunoSEQ multiplex PCR; TCRdb stores just in-frame clones and leaves some out. The data contain about 29,000 clones, roughly 71% of them singletons. The data were obtained in a study of vaccination effects on CD4 cells after COVID-19. The CDR3 length is 12 residues. Germline V gene sequence: CDR1 LNHNV, CDR2 YYDKDF (reference sequence). The germline V and J ends were trimmed by 0 bases and 4 bases, with 0 bases remaining between them.

This specimen was CD4+ T cells from PBMCs cultured with HCoV-OC43 spike peptides, taken after COVID-19 vaccination. Stated subset: HCoV-OC43 spike overlapping peptide pool stimulation. The chain uses TRBV15 and TRBJ1-4; D remains unclear. The receptor's source is a human donor who received a COVID-19 vaccine. The CDR3 reads CATSRDNEKLFF. In DNA, the CDR3 is TGTGCCACCAGCAGAGATAATGAAAAACTGTTTTTT.